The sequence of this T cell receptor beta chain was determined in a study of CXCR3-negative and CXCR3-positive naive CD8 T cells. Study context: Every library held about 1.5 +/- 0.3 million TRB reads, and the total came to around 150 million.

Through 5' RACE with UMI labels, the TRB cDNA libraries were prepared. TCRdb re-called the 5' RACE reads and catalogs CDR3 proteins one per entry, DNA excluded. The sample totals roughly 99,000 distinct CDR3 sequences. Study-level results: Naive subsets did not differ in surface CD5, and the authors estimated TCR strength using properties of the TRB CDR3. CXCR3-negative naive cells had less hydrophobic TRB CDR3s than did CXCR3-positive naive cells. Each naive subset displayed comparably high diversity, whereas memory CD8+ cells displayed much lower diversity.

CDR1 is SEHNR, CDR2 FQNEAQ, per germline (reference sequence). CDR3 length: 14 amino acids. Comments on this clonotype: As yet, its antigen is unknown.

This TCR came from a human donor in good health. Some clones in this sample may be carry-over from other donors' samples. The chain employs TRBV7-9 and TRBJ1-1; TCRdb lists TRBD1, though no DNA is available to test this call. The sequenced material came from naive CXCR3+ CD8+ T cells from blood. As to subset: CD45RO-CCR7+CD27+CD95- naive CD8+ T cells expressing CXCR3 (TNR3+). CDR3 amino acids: CAVWSQGENTEAFF.